This T cell receptor beta chain was identified in a study of T cell responses to AZD1222 COVID-19 vaccine. Study-level results: The study sampled repertoires only after the peak T cell response. Spike-specific TCRs gained breadth and depth after people received two AZD1222 doses. Among the donors, most were white British and more were female, and clonal diversity was possibly underestimated.

The method was immunoSEQ multiplex PCR; TCRdb's version includes in-frame clones alone and lacks a portion of them. The sample carries roughly 70,000 clones, around nine tenths recorded once. As concerns this clone: The target antigen is unknown.

This CDR3 is 15 amino acids long. V dropped 2 bases and J dropped 0; count of bases not matched to a gene: 2. Germline lookup yields CDR1 MNHEY and CDR2 SMNVEV (reference sequence). This material consisted of peripheral blood, taken 28 days after the second dose of the MenACWY control vaccine. This sequence joins TRBV27 and TRBJ2-3; 7 nucleotides align to TRBD2. The sequence was collected from an adult who received the MenACWY meningococcal vaccine as a control. The CDR3 region is CASSLGSGSTDTQYF. The CDR3 nucleotides read TGTGCCAGCAGTTTAGGTAGCGGGAGCACAGATACGCAGTATTTT.